This T cell receptor beta chain emerged from a study of blood T cells in healthy people across ages. Study-level findings and limits: For the donors, CMV status was unknown and possibly confounded expanded clonotype changes. Compared with aged donors, long-lived donors showed fewer expanded clones, suggesting selection. The recorded TCR beta diversity per million T cells decreased in a roughly linear manner with age.

V was pared by 0 bases and J by 0 bases, with 14 bases between. The germline gives CDR1 LGHDT, CDR2 YNNKEL (reference sequence). The CDR3 is 17 amino acids. The second PCR ran roughly 6 to 12 cycles with a sample-barcoded 5' primer and J-beta primers. Using its own MiXCR run on the 5' RACE reads, TCRdb lists one record per CDR3 protein. The table has 1.5 million to 1.8 million distinct CDR3 sequences, approximately 39% seen once. This clonotype came up a few times. Its antigen is still unknown. The chain combines TRBV3-1 with TRBJ1-1; the D gene is possibly TRBD1 (6 bases). The sample taken for sequencing was blood. The sequence was obtained from a woman between 18 and 29 years old in good health. Written as DNA, the CDR3 is TGTGCCAGCAGCCAAGAGCCAGGGGCTACAATGAACACTGAAGCTTTCTTT. Its translation is CASSQEPGATMNTEAFF.